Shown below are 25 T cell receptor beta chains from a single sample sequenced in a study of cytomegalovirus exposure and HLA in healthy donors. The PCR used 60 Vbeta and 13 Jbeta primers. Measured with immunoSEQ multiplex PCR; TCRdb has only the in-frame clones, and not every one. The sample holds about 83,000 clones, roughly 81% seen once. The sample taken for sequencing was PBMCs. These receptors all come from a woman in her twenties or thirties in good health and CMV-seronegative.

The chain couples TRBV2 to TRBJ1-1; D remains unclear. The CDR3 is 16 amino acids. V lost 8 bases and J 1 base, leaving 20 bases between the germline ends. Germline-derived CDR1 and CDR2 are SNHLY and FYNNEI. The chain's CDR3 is CASSAGEGQGNTEAFF. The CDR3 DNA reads TGTGCCAGCTCGGCGGGCGAGGGTCAAGGGAACACTGAAGCTTTCTTT.

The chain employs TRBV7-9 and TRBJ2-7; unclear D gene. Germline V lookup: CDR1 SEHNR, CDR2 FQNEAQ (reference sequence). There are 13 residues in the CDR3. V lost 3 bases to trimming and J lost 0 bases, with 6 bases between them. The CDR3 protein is CASSLAASYEQYF. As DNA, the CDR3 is TGTGCCAGCAGCTTGGCTGCCTCCTACGAGCAGTACTTC.

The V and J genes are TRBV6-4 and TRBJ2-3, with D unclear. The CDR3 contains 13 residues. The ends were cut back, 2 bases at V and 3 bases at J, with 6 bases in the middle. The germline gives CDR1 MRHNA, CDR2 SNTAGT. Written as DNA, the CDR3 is TGTGCCAGCAGTGACCTCGAGACAGATACGCAGTATTTT. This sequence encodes CASSDLETDTQYF.

The CDR3 nucleotides are TGTGCCAGCTCACCCTTCTCCGGGACTAGCGGGAGCTACGAGCAGTACTTC. Encoded protein: CASSPFSGTSGSYEQYF. The chain recombines TRBV18 with TRBJ2-7; 14 positions agree with TRBD2. Germline-derived CDR1 and CDR2 are KGHSH and LQKENI. V lost 3 bases, J lost 3 bases, and 7 bases stayed unmatched. The CDR3 is 17 residues long.

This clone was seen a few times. This CDR3 reads CAWSDRDTEAFF. The CDR3 DNA sequence: TGTGCCTGGAGCGACAGGGACACTGAAGCTTTCTTT. The chain is built from TRBV30 and TRBJ1-1; 7 bases agree with TRBD1. The ends lost 3 bases at V and 3 bases at J; junction bases unmatched: 1. CDR1 and CDR2 from the germline V gene are GTSNPN and SVGIG (reference sequence). The CDR3 length is 12 residues.

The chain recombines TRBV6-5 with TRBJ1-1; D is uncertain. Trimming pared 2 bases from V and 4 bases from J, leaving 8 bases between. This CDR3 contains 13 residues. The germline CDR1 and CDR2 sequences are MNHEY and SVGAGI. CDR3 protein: CASSYVVATEAFF. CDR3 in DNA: TGTGCCAGCAGTTACGTGGTGGCCACTGAAGCTTTCTTT.

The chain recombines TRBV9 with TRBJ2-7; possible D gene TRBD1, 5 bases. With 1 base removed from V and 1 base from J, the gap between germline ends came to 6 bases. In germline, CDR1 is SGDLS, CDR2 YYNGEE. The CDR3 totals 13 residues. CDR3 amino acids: CASSVTGSYEQYF. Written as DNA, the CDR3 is TGTGCCAGCAGCGTAACAGGTTCCTACGAGCAGTACTTC. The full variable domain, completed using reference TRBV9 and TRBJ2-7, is DSGVTQTPKHLITATGQRVTLRCSPRSGDLSVYWYQQSLDQGLQFLIQYYNGEERAKGNILERFSAQQFPDLHSELNLSSLELGDSALYFCASSVTGSYEQYFGPGTRLTVT.

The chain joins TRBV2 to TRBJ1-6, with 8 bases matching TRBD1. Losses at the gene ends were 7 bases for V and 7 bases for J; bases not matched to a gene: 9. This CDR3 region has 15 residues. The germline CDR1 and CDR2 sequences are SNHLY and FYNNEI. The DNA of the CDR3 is TGTGCCAGCACCCCCCCGACAGGGGAAAATTCACCCCTCCACTTT. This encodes CASTPPTGENSPLHF.

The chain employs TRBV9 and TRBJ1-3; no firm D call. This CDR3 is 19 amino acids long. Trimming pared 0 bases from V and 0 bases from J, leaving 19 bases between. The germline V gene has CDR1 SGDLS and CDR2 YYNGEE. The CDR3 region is CASSVDVRATGSSGNTIYF. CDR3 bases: TGTGCCAGCAGCGTAGATGTGCGGGCAACCGGAAGCTCTGGAAACACCATATATTTT.

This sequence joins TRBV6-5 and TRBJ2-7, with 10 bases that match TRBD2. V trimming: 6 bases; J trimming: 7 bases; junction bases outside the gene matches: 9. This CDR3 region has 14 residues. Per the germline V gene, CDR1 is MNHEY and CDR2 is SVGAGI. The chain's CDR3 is CASRRGLAALEQYF. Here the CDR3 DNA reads TGTGCCAGCAGACGCGGACTAGCGGCACTTGAGCAGTACTTC.

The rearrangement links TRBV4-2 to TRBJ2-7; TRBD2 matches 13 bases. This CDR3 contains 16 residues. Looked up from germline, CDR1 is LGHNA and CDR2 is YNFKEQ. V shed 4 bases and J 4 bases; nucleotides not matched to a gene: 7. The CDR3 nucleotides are TGTGCCAGCAGCCCCAGGACTAGCGGGAGTTCGTACGAGCAGTACTTC. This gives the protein CASSPRTSGSSYEQYF.

For the CDR3, the DNA is TGTGCCAGCAGCCTAATCGACAGTGAAGCTTTCTTT. Amino acids: CASSLIDSEAFF. This chain connects TRBV7-8 to TRBJ1-1, with D perhaps TRBD1 (5 bases). The V gene's germline CDR1 is SGHVS and CDR2 FQNEAQ. V lost 5 bases to trimming and J lost 7 bases, with 11 bases between them. The CDR3 has 12 residues. The full variable domain, rest sourced from reference TRBV7-8 and TRBJ1-1, is GAGVSQSPRYKVAKRGQDVALRCDPISGHVSLFWYQQALGQGPEFLTYFQNEAQLDKSGLPSDRFFAERPEGSVSTLKIQRTQQEDSAVYLCASSLIDSEAFFGQGTRLTVV.

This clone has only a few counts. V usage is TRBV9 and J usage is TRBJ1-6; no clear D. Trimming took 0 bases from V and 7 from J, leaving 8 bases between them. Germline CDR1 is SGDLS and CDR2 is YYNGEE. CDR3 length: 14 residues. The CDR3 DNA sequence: TGTGCCAGCAGCGTAGGGGCAGTGAATTCACCCCTCCACTTT. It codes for CASSVGAVNSPLHF.

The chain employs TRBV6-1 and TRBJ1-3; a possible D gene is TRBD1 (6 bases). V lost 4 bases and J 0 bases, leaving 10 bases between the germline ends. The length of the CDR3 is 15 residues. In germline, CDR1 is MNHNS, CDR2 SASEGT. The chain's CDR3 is CASSVGAHSGNTIYF. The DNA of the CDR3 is TGTGCCAGCAGTGTGGGGGCCCACTCTGGAAACACCATATATTTT.

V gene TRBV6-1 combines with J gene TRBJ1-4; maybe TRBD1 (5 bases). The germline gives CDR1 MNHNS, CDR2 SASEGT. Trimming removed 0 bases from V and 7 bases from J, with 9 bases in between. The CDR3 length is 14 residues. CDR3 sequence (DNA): TGTGCCAGCAGTGAAGCGCAGGGCGGTGAAAAACTGTTTTTT. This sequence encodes CASSEAQGGEKLFF.

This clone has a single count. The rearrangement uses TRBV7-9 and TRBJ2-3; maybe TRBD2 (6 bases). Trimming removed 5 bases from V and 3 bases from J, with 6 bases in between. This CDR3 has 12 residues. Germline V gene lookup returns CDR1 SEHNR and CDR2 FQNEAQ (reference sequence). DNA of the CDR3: TGTGCCAGCAGCGGGGGGACAGATACGCAGTATTTT. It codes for CASSGGTDTQYF.

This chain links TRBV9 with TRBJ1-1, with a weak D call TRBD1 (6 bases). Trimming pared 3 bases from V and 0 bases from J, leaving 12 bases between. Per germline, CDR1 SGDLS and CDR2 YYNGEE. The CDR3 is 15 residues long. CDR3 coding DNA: TGTGCCAGCAGCGCCCGACAGGTCATGAACACTGAAGCTTTCTTT. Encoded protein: CASSARQVMNTEAFF.

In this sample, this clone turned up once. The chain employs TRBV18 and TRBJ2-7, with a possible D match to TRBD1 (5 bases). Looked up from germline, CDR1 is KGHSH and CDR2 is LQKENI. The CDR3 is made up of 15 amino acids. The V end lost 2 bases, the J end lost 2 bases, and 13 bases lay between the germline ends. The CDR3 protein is CASSPSQIGAYEQYF. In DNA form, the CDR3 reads TGTGCCAGCTCACCATCCCAGATAGGGGCCTACGAGCAGTACTTC.

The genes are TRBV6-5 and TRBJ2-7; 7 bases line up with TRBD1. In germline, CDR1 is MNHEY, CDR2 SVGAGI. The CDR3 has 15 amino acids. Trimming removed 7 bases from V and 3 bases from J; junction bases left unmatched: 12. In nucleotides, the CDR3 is TGTGCCAGCACTTCGGCGTGGACAGGCCGCTACGAGCAGTACTTC. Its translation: CASTSAWTGRYEQYF.

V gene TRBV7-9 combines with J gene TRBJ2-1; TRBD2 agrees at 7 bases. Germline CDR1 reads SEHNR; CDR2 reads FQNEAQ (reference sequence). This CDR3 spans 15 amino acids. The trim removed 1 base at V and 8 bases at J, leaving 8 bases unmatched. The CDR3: CASSLVQAGVYEQFF. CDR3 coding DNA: TGTGCCAGCAGCTTAGTCCAGGCGGGAGTCTATGAGCAGTTCTTC. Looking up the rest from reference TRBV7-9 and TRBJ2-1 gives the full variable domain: DTGVSQNPRHKITKRGQNVTFRCDPISEHNRLYWYRQTLGQGPEFLTYFQNEAQLEKSRLLSDRFSAERPKGSFSTLEIQRTEQGDSAMYLCASSLVQAGVYEQFFGPGTRLTVL.

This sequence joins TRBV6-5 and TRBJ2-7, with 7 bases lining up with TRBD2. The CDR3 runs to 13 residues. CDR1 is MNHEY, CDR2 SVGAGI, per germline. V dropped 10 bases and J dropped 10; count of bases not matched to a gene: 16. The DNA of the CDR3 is TGTGCCACCCGGGGCGGGGGAGAGATCAAACAGTACTTC. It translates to CATRGGGEIKQYF.

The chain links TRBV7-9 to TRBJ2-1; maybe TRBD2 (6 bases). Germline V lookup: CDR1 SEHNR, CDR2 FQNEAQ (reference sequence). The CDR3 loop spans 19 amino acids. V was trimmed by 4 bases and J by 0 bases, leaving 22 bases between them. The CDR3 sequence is CASSSAPRAGPSSYNEQFF. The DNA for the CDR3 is TGTGCCAGCAGCTCCGCCCCCCGAGCGGGTCCGAGCTCCTACAATGAGCAGTTCTTC.

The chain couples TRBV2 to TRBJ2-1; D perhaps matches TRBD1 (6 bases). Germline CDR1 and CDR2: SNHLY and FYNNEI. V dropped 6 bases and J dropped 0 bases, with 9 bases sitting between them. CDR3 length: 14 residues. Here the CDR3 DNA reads TGTGCCAGCAGACAGGGTCCCTCCTACAATGAGCAGTTCTTC. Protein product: CASRQGPSYNEQFF.

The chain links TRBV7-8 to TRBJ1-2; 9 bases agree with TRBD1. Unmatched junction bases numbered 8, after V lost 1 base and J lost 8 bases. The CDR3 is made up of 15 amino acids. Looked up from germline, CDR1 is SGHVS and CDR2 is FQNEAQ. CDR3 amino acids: CASSLDPGQGLGYTF. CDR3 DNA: TGTGCCAGCAGCTTAGATCCGGGACAGGGATTAGGCTACACCTTC.

CDR3 nucleotide sequence: TGTGCCAGCAGCCATGGACCTAGCGGGTCTCATGAGCAGTTCTTC. This gives the protein CASSHGPSGSHEQFF. V and J are TRBV11-3 and TRBJ2-1, with 8 bases lining up with TRBD2. With V trimmed by 5 bases and J by 8 bases, 11 bases remained unmatched. Germline V gene lookup returns CDR1 SGHNT and CDR2 YENEEA. The CDR3 sequence is 15 residues long.